This TCR beta chain was sequenced during a study of patients and donors after allogeneic stem cell transplantation. Each CDR3 protein is one row after TCRdb ran MiXCR on the RT-PCR reads. The table shows some 880,000 distinct CDR3 sequences, with approximately 18% occurring only once. At least ten counts were recorded for this clonotype. This clonotype originated in a human donor who was either an allogeneic HSCT recipient or a stem cell or donor lymphocyte infusion donor (not recorded which). It is not recorded whose cells these are; they may come from a transplant donor. Sequencing was carried out using blood, either unsorted or a sorted T cell fraction (not recorded which).

The CDR3 DNA follows: TGCGCCAGCAGCATCACAGGGGTAGGGGACACTGAAGCTTTCTTT. Its protein product is CASSITGVGDTEAFF. This chain connects TRBV5-1 to TRBJ1-1; 7 nucleotides align to TRBD1. V shed 4 bases and J 3 bases; nucleotides not matched to a gene: 9. CDR3 length: 15 amino acids. Germline V lookup: CDR1 SGHRS, CDR2 YFSETQ.